This entry concerns a single T cell receptor beta chain. Per the original methods: Estimated nucleated cell counts came from reference gene primer amplification. Data came from immunoSEQ multiplex PCR; TCRdb stores just in-frame clones and leaves some out. V, J and clone size were drawn from that table, and D and trimming were deduced from the DNA. The data show 25,000 to 30,000 clones, roughly 85% seen once. The CDR3 runs to 15 residues. Trimming at V came to 5 bases and at J to 4 bases, leaving 8 bases not matched to a gene. CDR1 and CDR2 from the germline V gene are SGHTA and FQGTGA. This sample is part of a study of blood T cell repertoires in COVID-19. Study as a whole: COVID-19 samples from acute and convalescent phases originated in the United States, Italy and Spain. Sources were T cells, B-cell-depleted T cells, or PBMCs; the material itself was cDNA or gDNA.

Sequencing used peripheral blood. This receptor was taken from a human donor in a cohort sampled during active COVID-19. The chain has TRBV7-3 and TRBJ2-1; 7 nucleotides align to TRBD2. CDR3 amino acids: CASSPVGGTYNEQFF. CDR3 nucleotide sequence: TGTGCCAGCAGCCCCGTGGGGGGGACTTACAATGAGCAGTTCTTC. Filled out from reference TRBV7-3 and TRBJ2-1, the complete variable domain reads GAGVSQTPSNKVTEKGKYVELRCDPISGHTALYWYRQSLGQGPEFLIYFQGTGAADDSGLPNDRFFAVRPEGSVSTLKIQRTERGDSAVYLCASSPVGGTYNEQFFGPGTRLTVL.